Shown below are 27 T cell receptor beta chains from a single sample sequenced in a study of technical replicates of blood from a handful of donors. The assay was immunoSEQ multiplex PCR, and TCRdb's table has in-frame clones only and misses some. The sample shows roughly 67,000 clones, roughly 98% of them seen only once. Sequenced material: T cells isolated from PBMCs. These receptors originate from a human donor in good health.

The chain uses TRBV2 and TRBJ2-1; D unclear. The V end was cut by 4 bases, the J end by 1 base, with 11 bases between. Germline V gene data show CDR1 as SNHLY and CDR2 as FYNNEI. CDR3 length equals 15 residues. The CDR3 DNA reads TGTGCCAGCAGTGGGCTGGGCGAATCCTACAATGAGCAGTTCTTC. Protein product: CASSGLGESYNEQFF. The whole variable domain, remainder taken from reference TRBV2 and TRBJ2-1, is EPEVTQTPSHQVTQMGQEVILRCVPISNHLYFYWYRQILGQKVEFLVSFYNNEISEKSEIFDDQFSVERPDGSNFTLKIRSTKLEDSAMYFCASSGLGESYNEQFFGPGTRLTVL.

This chain's CDR3 is CASSLGTSGNNEQFF. The CDR3 nucleotides are TGCGCCAGCAGCTTGGGCACTAGCGGTAACAATGAGCAGTTCTTC. The rearrangement links TRBV5-1 to TRBJ2-1; TRBD2 matches at 8 bases. The germline gives CDR1 SGHRS, CDR2 YFSETQ. The CDR3 has 15 residues. V dropped 0 bases and J dropped 5; count of bases not matched to a gene: 4.

The V and J genes are TRBV5-8 and TRBJ1-1; no clear D gene. Germline V CDR1 and CDR2: SGHTS, YDEGEE. V lost 8 bases and J 7 bases, leaving 18 bases between the germline ends. The CDR3 runs to 13 residues. The CDR3 DNA reads as TGTGCCAGGCCGTATCCCAGTTCCGTTGAAGCTTTCTTT. As protein: CARPYPSSVEAFF. Based on the CDR3 plus reference TRBV5-8 and TRBJ1-1, the full variable domain is EAGVTQSPTHLIKTRGQQATLRCSPISGHTSVYWYQQALGLGLQFLLWYDEGEERNRGNFPPRFSGRQFPNYSSELNVNALELEDSALYLCARPYPSSVEAFFGQGTRLTVV.

The chain couples TRBV4-1 to TRBJ2-7, with TRBD2 matching over 9 bases. The trim removed 0 bases at V and 5 bases at J, leaving 17 bases unmatched. CDR3 length: 19 amino acids. Germline V gene data show CDR1 as MGHRA and CDR2 as YSYEKL. The CDR3 protein is CASSQDRVIAGVVSNEQYF. The CDR3 coding sequence is TGCGCCAGCAGCCAAGATCGGGTGATAGCGGGAGTGGTTAGTAACGAGCAGTACTTC.

V and J are TRBV18 and TRBJ2-5; D may be TRBD1 (6 bases). Germline CDR1 reads KGHSH; CDR2 reads LQKENI. The CDR3 is made up of 14 amino acids. Trimming cost V 6 bases and J 3 bases, with 14 bases left between them. CDR3 nucleotide sequence: TGTGCCAGCTCCCGGCTGGGGGCTGAAGAGACCCAGTACTTC. This sequence encodes CASSRLGAEETQYF.

The gene calls are TRBV6-5 and TRBJ2-5; 13 positions agree with TRBD2. Germline CDR1 reads MNHEY; CDR2 reads SVGAGI. With 6 bases clipped from V and 0 bases from J, the junction kept 1 base outside the gene matches. The CDR3 consists of 15 residues. The CDR3 region has the DNA TGTGCCAGCAGGACTAGCGGGAGGTACCAAGAGACCCAGTACTTC. Its translation: CASRTSGRYQETQYF.

This clone is a singleton in its sample. The chain has TRBV5-6 and TRBJ2-2; D is undetermined. CDR3 size: 13 residues. V lost 1 base and J 7 bases, leaving 8 bases between the germline ends. Germline CDR1 SGHDT, CDR2 YYEEEE. CDR3 nucleotides: TGTGCCAGCAGCTTGCAGTGGTACGGGGAGCTGTTTTTT. This codes for CASSLQWYGELFF.

The chain employs TRBV5-1 and TRBJ2-6, with 9 bases lining up with TRBD1. This CDR3 has 18 residues. Trimming took 4 bases from V and 2 from J; bases not matched to a gene: 10. Per germline, CDR1 SGHRS and CDR2 YFSETQ. CDR3 DNA sequence: TGCGCCAGCAGCGAAACCGGGACAGGGTCGGCTGGGGCCAACGTCCTGACTTTC. Protein sequence: CASSETGTGSAGANVLTF.

This clone was observed a single time. This chain connects TRBV18 to TRBJ1-6; 9 bases fit TRBD1. V was clipped by 4 bases and J by 0 bases; unmatched bases: 4. Germline CDR1 is KGHSH and CDR2 is LQKENI. The CDR3 is 17 amino acids. The CDR3 spells CASSRDRVLSYNSPLHF. CDR3 coding DNA: TGTGCCAGCTCACGGGACAGGGTACTCTCCTATAATTCACCCCTCCACTTT.

The chain is built from TRBV7-9 and TRBJ1-5; 8 nucleotides align to TRBD1. The germline gives CDR1 SEHNR, CDR2 FQNEAQ (reference sequence). This CDR3 spans 14 amino acids. V gave up 7 bases and J gave up 2 bases; unmatched junction bases: 4. The CDR3 spells CASTQTGGNQPQHF. CDR3 nucleotides: TGTGCCAGCACCCAGACAGGGGGCAATCAGCCCCAGCATTTT.

The chain employs TRBV7-9 and TRBJ1-2, with 8 bases identical to TRBD1. Losses at the gene ends were 7 bases for V and 8 bases for J; bases not matched to a gene: 18. The germline V gene has CDR1 SEHNR and CDR2 FQNEAQ (reference sequence). This CDR3 comprises 16 residues. CDR3 coding DNA: TGTGCCAGCACCTCTTGGGGAAGACAGGGGCTCGAAGGCTACACCTTC. It is translated as CASTSWGRQGLEGYTF.

In its sample, this clone was seen once. The V call is TRBV7-3, the J call TRBJ1-6; D uncertain. This CDR3 region has 14 residues. In germline, CDR1 is SGHTA, CDR2 FQGTGA. V was trimmed by 8 bases and J by 7 bases, leaving 15 bases between them. CDR3 in DNA: TGTGCCAGCGGGGAAACGGGGTTAAATTCACCCCTCCACTTT. It translates to CASGETGLNSPLHF.

The V call is TRBV10-3, the J call TRBJ2-4, with D unresolved. This CDR3 contains 14 residues. The germline gives CDR1 ENHRY, CDR2 SYGVKD. V lost 2 bases and J 9 bases, leaving 14 bases between the germline ends. CDR3 DNA sequence: TGTGCCATCAGTGAGCGAGCAGGATTTGGCATTCAGTACTTC. It specifies CAISERAGFGIQYF.

The chain joins TRBV5-1 to TRBJ2-7, with 9 positions matching TRBD1. Germline CDR1 and CDR2: SGHRS and YFSETQ. V was pared by 0 bases and J by 8 bases, with 12 bases of the junction left unmatched. CDR3 size: 16 residues. CDR3 in DNA: TGCGCCAGCAGCTTGGGACAGGGGGTGTACCTATTCAAGCAGTACTTC. This codes for CASSLGQGVYLFKQYF.

The chain combines TRBV4-1 with TRBJ1-5; D is ambiguous. V was clipped by 3 bases and J by 3 bases, with 6 bases between them. Germline values: CDR1 MGHRA, CDR2 YSYEKL. This CDR3 contains 13 residues. CDR3 coding DNA: TGCGCCAGCAGCCAGCGGGACAATCAGCCCCAGCATTTT. This encodes CASSQRDNQPQHF.

The chain uses TRBV10-1 and TRBJ2-2; D ambiguous. The germline V and J ends were trimmed by 2 bases and 7 bases, with 17 bases remaining between them. The germline CDR1 and CDR2 sequences are WNHNN and SYGVQD (reference sequence). This CDR3 has 16 amino acids. CDR3 sequence (DNA): TGCGCCAGCAGTGAGAGGATCGAGGCGCGCGGCGGGGAGCTGTTTTTT. It is translated as CASSERIEARGGELFF.

This rearrangement joins TRBV15 to TRBJ1-2, with 10 bases aligning to TRBD1. This CDR3 region has 17 residues. In germline, CDR1 is LNHNV, CDR2 YYDKDF (reference sequence). The V gene end was trimmed by 0 bases and the J gene end by 7 bases; junction bases not matched to a gene: 11. CDR3 protein: CATSRDPGQGKSSGYTF. In DNA form, the CDR3 reads TGTGCCACCAGCAGAGATCCGGGACAGGGGAAATCGAGTGGCTACACCTTC.

CDR3 loop: CASLLTDAGANVLTF. In nucleotides, the CDR3 is TGTGCCAGCCTACTGACTGACGCTGGGGCCAACGTCCTGACTTTC. The chain links TRBV6-1 to TRBJ2-6; no clear D. Per germline, CDR1 MNHNS and CDR2 SASEGT. Trimming removed 8 bases at V and 2 bases at J, with 13 bases between. CDR3 length: 15 amino acids.

The chain joins TRBV29-1 to TRBJ2-7; no clear D gene. The V and J ends lost 3 bases and 0 bases respectively, with 6 bases between them. The CDR3 loop spans 12 amino acids. Germline V gene sequence: CDR1 SQVTM, CDR2 ANQGSEA. CDR3 sequence: CSVDTTSYEQYF. CDR3 nucleotides: TGCAGCGTTGATACAACCTCCTACGAGCAGTACTTC.

The chain has TRBV28 and TRBJ2-5, with a possible D match to TRBD2 (6 bases). This CDR3 has 17 residues. Trimming cost V 2 bases and J 5 bases, with 21 bases left between them. Germline V gene lookup returns CDR1 MDHEN and CDR2 SYDVKM. The CDR3 loop is CASSLRSFGWGVETQYF. The CDR3 DNA follows: TGTGCCAGCAGTTTACGGTCCTTCGGGTGGGGGGTGGAGACCCAGTACTTC.

This clone was detected only once. V is TRBV4-1 and J is TRBJ2-1; D may be TRBD1 (5 bases). V was clipped by 2 bases and J by 0 bases, with 14 bases between them. The CDR3 totals 17 residues. Germline lookup yields CDR1 MGHRA and CDR2 YSYEKL. CDR3 coding DNA: TGCGCCAGCAGCCAAATGGGAACAGGCCGCTCCTACAATGAGCAGTTCTTC. This sequence encodes CASSQMGTGRSYNEQFF.

DNA for the CDR3: TGCGCCAGCAGCACGGGACTAGCGGTTTCAGATACGCAGTATTTT. This translates into CASSTGLAVSDTQYF. The V and J genes are TRBV5-1 and TRBJ2-3, with TRBD2 matching over 11 bases. V trimming: 4 bases; J trimming: 4 bases; junction bases outside the gene matches: 5. This CDR3 comprises 15 residues. Germline CDR1 and CDR2: SGHRS and YFSETQ.

This chain connects TRBV2 to TRBJ1-1; the D is unclear. V was cut by 2 bases and J by 1 base, with 2 bases left in between. In germline, CDR1 is SNHLY, CDR2 FYNNEI. The CDR3 extends over 12 amino acids. The CDR3 DNA sequence: TGTGCCAGCAGTGAACAGAACACTGAAGCTTTCTTT. It is translated as CASSEQNTEAFF.

The rearrangement uses TRBV6-1 and TRBJ1-1; no reliable D call. V was cut by 6 bases and J by 4 bases, with 9 bases left in between. This CDR3 has 12 residues. Germline lookup yields CDR1 MNHNS and CDR2 SASEGT. CDR3 residues: CASSPAGTEAFF. CDR3 DNA: TGTGCCAGCAGCCCGGCGGGCACTGAAGCTTTCTTT.

This clone was counted once. J is TRBJ2-5 and V is TRBV6-1, with D perhaps matching TRBD1 (6 bases). The V gene's germline CDR1 is MNHNS and CDR2 SASEGT. Trimming took 1 base from V and 10 from J, leaving 10 bases between them. CDR3 length equals 12 residues. CDR3 sequence (DNA): TGTGCCAGCAGTGAAGGCAGGGGTGGCCAGTACTTC. Its protein product is CASSEGRGGQYF.

The chain has TRBV7-2 and TRBJ2-7; TRBD1 might be the D (5 bases). V lost 5 bases and J lost 6, with 20 bases in between. The CDR3 totals 15 residues. Germline V gene lookup returns CDR1 SGHTA and CDR2 FQGNSA. The CDR3 bases are TGTGCCAGCAGCCCCACACCAGGGATTAGGGGCGAGCAGTACTTC. Its translation: CASSPTPGIRGEQYF.

This sequence joins TRBV7-8 and TRBJ2-7; 7 bases match TRBD2. Germline CDR1 is SGHVS and CDR2 is FQNEAQ. The CDR3 extends over 15 amino acids. The V segment lost 5 bases and the J segment 0 bases; nucleotides outside the gene matches: 7. The CDR3 coding sequence is TGTGCCAGCAGCCTCGGGCGGGGGAGCTCCTACGAGCAGTACTTC. Translating it yields CASSLGRGSSYEQYF.